These 20 T cell receptor beta chains share one sample of origin, sequenced in a study of T cell clonotyping in hematopoietic cell transplantation. The sample's time point: recipient sample about 28 days before transplant, after cytoreduction. Generated by immunoSEQ multiplex PCR, the TCRdb table keeps only in-frame clones and is missing some. The repertoire has thousands of clones, around 80% of them found once; the top ten carry more than 12%. The sample consisted of peripheral blood mononuclear cells, taken before stem cell transplant. The receptors here all came from a woman aged 50 to 60 with acute myeloid leukemia. Some clones in this sample may be carry-over from other donors' samples.

This clone was counted a single time. The chain carries TRBV9 and TRBJ2-3, with TRBD2 identical over 8 bases. Per the germline V gene, CDR1 is SGDLS and CDR2 is YYNGEE. CDR3 size: 14 residues. After removal of 4 bases from V and 3 bases from J, the junction contained 4 bases not matched to a gene. CDR3 sequence (DNA): TGTGCCAGCAGCACGGGACTAGGGACAGATACGCAGTATTTT. It yields the protein CASSTGLGTDTQYF.

This chain uses TRBV7-6 with TRBJ2-2, with 8 bases lining up with TRBD1. The ends lost 1 base at V and 4 bases at J; junction bases unmatched: 8. CDR1 and CDR2 (germline): SGHVS, FNYEAQ. The CDR3 spans 17 residues. The CDR3 nucleotides are TGTGCCAGCAGCTTAGGCGCAGGGGGCTTTGGCACCGGGGAGCTGTTTTTT. It specifies CASSLGAGGFGTGELFF. Full variable domain (rest looked up from reference TRBV7-6 and TRBJ2-2): GAGVSQSPRYKVTKRGQDVALRCDPISGHVSLYWYRQALGQGPEFLTYFNYEAQQDKSGLPNDRFSAERPEGSISTLTIQRTEQRDSAMYRCASSLGAGGFGTGELFFGEGSRLTVL.

The V and J genes are TRBV21-1 and TRBJ1-5; the DNA was not used to check the table's D call, TRBD1. TRBV21-1 is termed a pseudogene. This CDR3 is built from 15 residues. The CDR3 DNA sequence: TGTGCCAGCAGCAGAATGACAGGGGGAAATCAGCCCCAGCATTTT. It is translated as CASSRMTGGNQPQHF.

The chain combines TRBV28 with TRBJ1-1; D call uncertain. V was shortened by 6 bases and J by 8 bases, with 13 bases between the two germline ends. CDR3 length: 12 residues. CDR1 and CDR2 from the germline V gene are MDHEN and SYDVKM. The CDR3 bases are TGTGCCAGCAGGCCCGTCGGTGACGAAGCTTTCTTT. This sequence encodes CASRPVGDEAFF.

This rearrangement joins TRBV4-1 to TRBJ2-2, with 7 positions matching TRBD2. J was trimmed by 6 bases and V by 2 bases; bases with no gene match: 9. Germline lookup yields CDR1 MGHRA and CDR2 YSYEKL. This CDR3 has 16 residues. CDR3 loop: CASSQHLGGSAGELFF. The CDR3 DNA sequence: TGCGCCAGCAGCCAACACCTAGGCGGGAGTGCCGGGGAGCTGTTTTTT.

CDR3 coding DNA: TGTGCCAGCAGGGCAAACCGGGACTGGGGCTCCTACGAGCAGTACTTC. Translation gives CASRANRDWGSYEQYF. The chain employs TRBV2 and TRBJ2-7, with a weak D call TRBD2 (6 bases). This CDR3 has 16 amino acids. The ends were cut back, 6 bases at V and 0 bases at J, with 18 bases in the middle. Germline V gives CDR1 SNHLY, CDR2 FYNNEI.

The chain is built from TRBV28 and TRBJ2-2, with D possibly being TRBD2 (6 bases). The CDR3 covers 14 residues. Germline lookup yields CDR1 MDHEN and CDR2 SYDVKM. Trimming stripped 3 bases from V and 6 bases from J, with 11 bases between. CDR3 region: CASSLASASGELFF. In nucleotides, the CDR3 is TGTGCCAGCAGTTTGGCTAGCGCGTCCGGGGAGCTGTTTTTT.

The J gene is TRBJ1-2, the V gene TRBV4-1; tentative D call: TRBD1 (5 bases). This CDR3 is 18 amino acids long. V was clipped by 0 bases and J by 2 bases, with 19 bases between them. CDR1 is MGHRA, CDR2 YSYEKL, per germline. The CDR3 here is CASSQDEGSAGLNYGYTF. The CDR3 DNA follows: TGCGCCAGCAGCCAAGATGAAGGTTCGGCAGGGCTAAACTATGGCTACACCTTC.

In its sample, this clone was seen once. The chain has TRBV11-3 and TRBJ2-2; no definite D call. Trimming stripped 3 bases from V and 7 bases from J, with 15 bases between. The germline V gene has CDR1 SGHNT and CDR2 YENEEA. CDR3 length: 15 amino acids. The CDR3 protein is CASSFRPTWGGELFF. The DNA of the CDR3 is TGTGCCAGCAGCTTCCGACCGACTTGGGGCGGGGAGCTGTTTTTT.

This chain connects TRBV2 to TRBJ1-4; no clear D gene. Germline loops: CDR1 SNHLY, CDR2 FYNNEI. V dropped 11 bases and J dropped 3 bases, with 13 bases sitting between them. The CDR3 is 13 residues long. CDR3 sequence: CAPLGEPNEKLFF. The DNA for the CDR3 is TGTGCCCCGCTCGGGGAGCCTAATGAAAAACTGTTTTTT.

The rearrangement joins TRBV7-2 to TRBJ2-7; 11 nucleotides align to TRBD1. The CDR3 extends over 13 amino acids. Germline V CDR1 and CDR2: SGHTA, FQGNSA. CDR3 DNA sequence: TGTGGCACGTCCCGGGACAGGGGGTACGAGCAGTACTTC. The encoded protein is CGTSRDRGYEQYF.

V usage is TRBV19 and J usage is TRBJ2-7, with TRBD2 matching 7 bases. V lost 6 bases to trimming and J lost 3 bases; unmatched junction nucleotides: 17. CDR1 and CDR2 from the germline V gene are LNHDA and SQIVND (reference sequence). The CDR3 has 17 amino acids. CDR3 DNA sequence: TGTGCCAGTAGCCTTACTAGCGCGCCTCCGTTCTTCTACGAGCAGTACTTC. Translation: CASSLTSAPPFFYEQYF.

This clone was seen a handful of times. CDR3 coding DNA: TGTGCCAGCAGTCCACGGACCCCGGGGGGTTCTTATGGCTACACCTTC. As protein: CASSPRTPGGSYGYTF. The V and J genes are TRBV27 and TRBJ1-2; a possible D gene is TRBD1 (5 bases). Trimming shortened V by 5 bases and J by 5 bases, and 21 bases separated the two germline ends. Germline CDR1 is MNHEY and CDR2 is SMNVEV (reference sequence). CDR3 size: 16 residues.

This sequence joins TRBV27 and TRBJ1-5, with a tentative D call TRBD1 (6 bases). Germline CDR1 is MNHEY and CDR2 is SMNVEV (reference sequence). Trimming removed 6 bases at V and 9 bases at J, with 21 bases between. The CDR3 loop spans 15 amino acids. This CDR3 is CASSPIQGTLGPQHF. The CDR3 DNA reads TGTGCCAGCAGCCCAATACAGGGAACCCTAGGGCCCCAGCATTTT.

The rearrangement links TRBV4-3 to TRBJ1-5; no clear D gene. V was shortened by 2 bases and J by 5 bases, with 13 bases between the two germline ends. Per the germline V gene, CDR1 is LGHNA and CDR2 is YSLEER. The CDR3 covers 15 residues. The CDR3 coding sequence is TGCGCCAGCAGCCAAAATCAGCGGTCGGATCAGCCCCAGCATTTT. The encoded protein is CASSQNQRSDQPQHF.

The CDR3 region has the DNA TGTGCCAGCAGCTTGGAGTTAGGAGATACGCAGTATTTT. Its translation: CASSLELGDTQYF. The chain couples TRBV5-5 to TRBJ2-3; no clear D. This CDR3 is 13 amino acids long. Germline loops: CDR1 SGHKS, CDR2 YYEKEE (reference sequence). V was pared by 0 bases and J by 5 bases, with 7 bases between.

This chain connects TRBV15 to TRBJ2-7; either TRBD1 or TRBD2 may supply D (5 bases each). The CDR3 consists of 13 residues. The germline V and J ends were trimmed by 4 bases and 6 bases, with 13 bases remaining between them. Germline V lookup: CDR1 LNHNV, CDR2 YYDKDF (reference sequence). The CDR3 nucleotides are TGTGCCACCAGCACCTCGGGGCGGGTCGAGCAGTACTTC. It translates to CATSTSGRVEQYF.

The CDR3 nucleotides are TGTGCCAGCTCACGGCAAACCTATCGACAGGGGGCGGAGCAGTACTTC. Protein sequence: CASSRQTYRQGAEQYF. The chain couples TRBV18 to TRBJ2-7; the match to TRBD1 covers 10 bases. Germline assignment: CDR1 KGHSH and CDR2 LQKENI. The CDR3 loop spans 16 amino acids. V was clipped by 4 bases and J by 7 bases; unmatched bases: 13.

This clone occurred a few times. Compared with germline, one end of the junction differs, possibly owing to a read error. CDR3 nucleotide sequence: TGTGCCAGCAGCATAGCGGGGCAAGAGACCCAGTACTTC. Protein sequence: CASSIAGQETQYF. The chain uses TRBV7-9 and TRBJ2-5; 8 bases are a match to TRBD2. The germline V gene encodes CDR1 SEHNR and CDR2 FQNEAQ (reference sequence). The CDR3 runs to 13 residues.

The chain employs TRBV28 and TRBJ2-3; no clear D. Trimming stripped 5 bases from V and 9 bases from J, with 12 bases between. CDR1 and CDR2 (germline): MDHEN, SYDVKM. The CDR3 length is 12 residues. The CDR3 here is CASSDSSLTQYF. CDR3 coding DNA: TGTGCCAGCAGTGATTCCTCGCTCACGCAGTATTTT.